Shown below are 7 T cell receptor beta chains from a single sample sequenced in a study of shared clonotypes between healthy human individuals. Sequenced by immunoSEQ multiplex PCR; TCRdb stores in-frame clones only, minus some. The sample holds about 2 million clones, about 95% seen once. Naive CD8 populations comprised CD45RO-negative cells positively selected for CCR7, excluding terminally differentiated effector memory CD45RA+ cells. The sample was naive CD8+ T cells sorted from blood. These receptors were collected from a young man in good health.

The chain uses TRBV30 and TRBJ1-1, with 7 nucleotides matching TRBD1. Germline V CDR1 and CDR2: GTSNPN, SVGIG (reference sequence). The trim removed 1 base at V and 1 base at J, leaving 9 bases unmatched. This CDR3 contains 16 residues. CDR3 nucleotide sequence: TGTGCCTGGAGTGACCCCGGGACAGAAAAGAACACTGAAGCTTTCTTT. Residues: CAWSDPGTEKNTEAFF. The full variable domain, completed using reference TRBV30 and TRBJ1-1, is SQTIHQWPATLVQPVGSPLSLECTVEGTSNPNLYWYRQAAGRGLQLLFYSVGIGQISSEVPQNLSASRPQDRQFILSSKKLLLSDSGFYLCAWSDPGTEKNTEAFFGQGTRLTVV.

The gene calls are TRBV7-9 and TRBJ2-7; TRBD2 matches 13 bases. After removal of 4 bases from V and 1 base from J, the junction contained 7 bases not matched to a gene. The CDR3 sequence is 17 residues long. Germline assignment: CDR1 SEHNR and CDR2 FQNEAQ (reference sequence). CDR3 loop: CASSSETGLAGSYEQYF. CDR3 DNA sequence: TGTGCCAGCAGCTCAGAAACGGGACTAGCGGGGTCCTACGAGCAGTACTTC.

The gene calls are TRBV4-1 and TRBJ1-1; maybe TRBD1 (5 bases). The CDR3 has 15 amino acids. Trimming left V 4 bases short and J 3 bases short, with 15 bases between. CDR1 MGHRA and CDR2 YSYEKL come from the germline V gene. As DNA, the CDR3 is TGCGCCAGCAGCCCCCAAGGAGGGGCGGACACTGAAGCTTTCTTT. Encoded protein: CASSPQGGADTEAFF.

The gene calls are TRBV28 and TRBJ2-1; a weak D match, TRBD2 (6 bases). The ends were cut back, 10 bases at V and 4 bases at J, with 11 bases in the middle. CDR3 length equals 12 residues. Germline V CDR1 and CDR2: MDHEN, SYDVKM. CDR3 amino acids: CAIEGGYNEQFF. For the CDR3, the DNA is TGTGCCATAGAGGGAGGTTACAATGAGCAGTTCTTC.

J is TRBJ2-5 and V is TRBV9, with D maybe TRBD2 (6 bases). CDR3 length: 15 residues. The germline V and J ends were trimmed by 0 bases and 1 base, with 10 bases remaining between them. CDR1 is SGDLS and CDR2 is YYNGEE in the germline V gene. CDR3 loop: CASSVAGTLQETQYF. The CDR3, as DNA: TGTGCCAGCAGCGTAGCCGGGACTCTCCAAGAGACCCAGTACTTC.

This chain connects TRBV7-9 to TRBJ2-2; 7 bases line up with TRBD1. CDR1 is SEHNR, CDR2 FQNEAQ, per germline (reference sequence). The CDR3 contains 15 residues. J lost 4 bases, V lost 3 bases, and 5 bases had no gene match. The CDR3 DNA follows: TGTGCCAGCAGCTTTCAAGGGGACAGCACCGGGGAGCTGTTTTTT. Amino acid sequence: CASSFQGDSTGELFF.

The chain recombines TRBV2 with TRBJ2-3; D uncertain. The germline CDR1 and CDR2 sequences are SNHLY and FYNNEI. V shed 9 bases and J shed 1 base, with 5 bases lying between them. CDR3 length: 11 residues. In DNA, the CDR3 is TGTGCCAGTCTACGCACAGATACGCAGTATTTT. This encodes CASLRTDTQYF.